This T cell receptor beta chain was identified during a study of blood T cells in healthy people across ages. V lost 8 bases to trimming and J lost 0 bases; unmatched junction nucleotides: 10. Germline V lookup: CDR1 MNHEY, CDR2 SMNVEV (reference sequence). The CDR3 loop spans 15 amino acids. This clonotype was observed many times. Through a sample-barcoded 5' primer and a J-beta primer mix, a second PCR was run for roughly 6 to 11 cycles. Each CDR3 protein gets one entry after TCRdb re-called the 5' RACE reads with MiXCR. Of about 840,000 distinct CDR3 sequences listed, 25% to 30% were seen once; the top ten hold 10%. The sample was also linked to a second study, of T cells of mothers and their children. From that report: Overlap ran slightly, non-significantly higher for related than unrelated mother-child pairs.

The receptor was derived from a woman between 40 and 55 years old in good health. Sequenced material: blood. V usage is TRBV27 and J usage is TRBJ2-7, with 7 bases aligning to TRBD1. The CDR3: CASATRDRSSYEQYF. CDR3 DNA: TGTGCCAGCGCCACCAGGGACAGATCCTCCTACGAGCAGTACTTC.